Below are 8 T cell receptor beta chains sequenced from a single sample in a study of blood T cell repertoires in COVID-19. Sequencing used immunoSEQ multiplex PCR; TCRdb keeps in-frame clones, though not all of them. The sample has about 320,000 clones; around nine tenths are singletons. Material: PBMCs or T cells enriched from blood (not recorded which). The receptors originated from a man between 60 and 75 years old who had recovered from COVID-19.

The V call is TRBV7-7, the J call TRBJ2-1; a possible D gene is TRBD1 (6 bases). Germline V lookup: CDR1 SSHAT, CDR2 FNYEAQ (reference sequence). There are 16 residues in the CDR3. As DNA, the CDR3 is TGTGCTAGCCCGCTTGGACAGAGTTCCTCCTACAATGAGCAGTTCTTC. The encoded protein is CASPLGQSSSYNEQFF.

The CDR3 region is CASSLAGTGGYEQYF. As DNA, the CDR3 is TGTGCCAGCAGTTTGGCGGGAACAGGGGGATACGAGCAGTACTTC. V usage is TRBV6-5 and J usage is TRBJ2-7; 8 nucleotides align to TRBD1. Germline CDR1 is MNHEY and CDR2 is SVGAGI. With 4 bases clipped from V and 4 bases from J, the junction kept 9 bases outside the gene matches. The CDR3 runs to 15 residues.

The rearrangement links TRBV27 to TRBJ2-1; maybe TRBD1 (5 bases). This CDR3 is built from 15 residues. V was pared by 5 bases and J by 8 bases, with 19 bases between. Germline V gene data show CDR1 as MNHEY and CDR2 as SMNVEV (reference sequence). CDR3 protein: CASSPPPPGLHEQFF. CDR3 nucleotides: TGTGCCAGCAGTCCACCCCCCCCAGGGCTCCATGAGCAGTTCTTC.

CDR3 sequence reads: CASSQGRQGRGGYTF. The CDR3 nucleotides are TGCGCCAGCAGCCAAGGTAGACAGGGGAGAGGGGGCTACACCTTC. The chain joins TRBV4-1 to TRBJ1-2; 8 bases are shared with TRBD1. After removal of 1 base from V and 8 bases from J, the junction contained 9 bases not matched to a gene. CDR3 length equals 15 residues. The germline V gene has CDR1 MGHRA and CDR2 YSYEKL.

This clone came up once. This chain uses TRBV5-6 with TRBJ2-4; 9 bases are a match to TRBD1. In germline, CDR1 is SGHDT, CDR2 YYEEEE. V was pared by 5 bases and J by 0 bases, with 9 bases of the junction left unmatched. This CDR3 comprises 17 residues. CDR3 coding DNA: TGTGCCAGCAGAACAAACAGGGGGCTGCTAGCCAAAAACATTCAGTACTTC. As protein: CASRTNRGLLAKNIQYF. Full variable domain (missing parts from reference TRBV5-6 and TRBJ2-4): DAGVTQSPTHLIKTRGQQVTLRCSPKSGHDTVSWYQQALGQGPQFIFQYYEEEERQRGNFPDRFSGHQFPNYSSELNVNALLLGDSALYLCASRTNRGLLAKNIQYFGAGTRLSVL.

The chain has TRBV6-5 and TRBJ2-2; unclear D gene. The CDR3 length is 15 residues. V was trimmed by 1 base and J by 0 bases, leaving 6 bases between them. Germline V gives CDR1 MNHEY, CDR2 SVGAGI. For the CDR3, the DNA is TGTGCCAGCAGTTACTTTCGGTCGAACACCGGGGAGCTGTTTTTT. Amino acid sequence: CASSYFRSNTGELFF.

This chain uses TRBV7-9 with TRBJ1-4, with D possibly TRBD1 on 5 matching bases. This CDR3 comprises 13 residues. The V end was cut by 8 bases, the J end by 4 bases, with 11 bases between. The germline CDR1 and CDR2 sequences are SEHNR and FQNEAQ (reference sequence). CDR3 bases: TGTGCCAGCTGTGCAGGGTTTAATGAAAAACTGTTTTTT. This sequence encodes CASCAGFNEKLFF.

V is TRBV5-1 and J is TRBJ2-5; 10 bases fit TRBD1. In germline, CDR1 is SGHRS, CDR2 YFSETQ. V trimming: 2 bases; J trimming: 3 bases; junction bases outside the gene matches: 4. CDR3 size: 15 residues. The CDR3 protein is CASSLRTGGEETQYF. The CDR3 nucleotides are TGCGCCAGCAGCTTAAGGACAGGGGGAGAAGAGACCCAGTACTTC.